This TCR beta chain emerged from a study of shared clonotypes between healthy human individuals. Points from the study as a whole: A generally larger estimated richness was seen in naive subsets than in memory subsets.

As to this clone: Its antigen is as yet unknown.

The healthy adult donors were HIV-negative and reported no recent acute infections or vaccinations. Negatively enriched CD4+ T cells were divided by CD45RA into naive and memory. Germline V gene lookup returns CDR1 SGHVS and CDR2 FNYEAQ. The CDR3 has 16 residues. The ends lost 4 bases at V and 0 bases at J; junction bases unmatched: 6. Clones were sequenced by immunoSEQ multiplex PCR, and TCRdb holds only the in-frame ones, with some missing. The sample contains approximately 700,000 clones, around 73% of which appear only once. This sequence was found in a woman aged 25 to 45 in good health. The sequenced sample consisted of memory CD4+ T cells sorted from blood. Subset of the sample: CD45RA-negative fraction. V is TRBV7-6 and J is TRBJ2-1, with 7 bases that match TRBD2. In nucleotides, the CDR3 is TGTGCCAGCAGCTCAACTAGCGCTGTCTCCTACAATGAGCAGTTCTTC. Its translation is CASSSTSAVSYNEQFF.